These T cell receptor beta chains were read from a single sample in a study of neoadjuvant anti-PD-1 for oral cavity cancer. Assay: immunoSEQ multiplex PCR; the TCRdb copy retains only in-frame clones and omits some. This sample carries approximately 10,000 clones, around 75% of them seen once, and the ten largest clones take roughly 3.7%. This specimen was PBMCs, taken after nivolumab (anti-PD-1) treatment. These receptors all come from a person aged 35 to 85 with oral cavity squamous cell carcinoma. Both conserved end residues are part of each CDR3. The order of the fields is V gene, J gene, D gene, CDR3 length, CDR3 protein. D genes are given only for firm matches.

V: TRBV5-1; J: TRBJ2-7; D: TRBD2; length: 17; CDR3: CASSSRRLAETTYEQYF
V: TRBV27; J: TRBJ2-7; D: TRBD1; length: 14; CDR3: CASAEPGGHYEQYF
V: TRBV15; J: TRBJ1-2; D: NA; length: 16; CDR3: CATSRSTGAPGYGYTF
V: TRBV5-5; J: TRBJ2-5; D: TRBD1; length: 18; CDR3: CASSSRAGGPGGAETQYF
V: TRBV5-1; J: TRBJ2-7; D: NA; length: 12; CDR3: CASSLFGDEQYF
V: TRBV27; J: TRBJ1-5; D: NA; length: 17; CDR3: CASSASPGRNSNQPQHF
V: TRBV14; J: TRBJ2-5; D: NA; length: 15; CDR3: CASSQGGAIRETQYF
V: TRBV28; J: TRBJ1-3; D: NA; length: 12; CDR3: CASSPEPNTIYF
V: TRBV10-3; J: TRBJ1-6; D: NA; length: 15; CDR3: CAISESTAGNSPLHF
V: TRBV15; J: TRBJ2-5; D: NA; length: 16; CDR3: CATSRPSGTVKETQYF
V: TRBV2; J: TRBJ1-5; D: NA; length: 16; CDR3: CASSLRGGQGDQPQHF
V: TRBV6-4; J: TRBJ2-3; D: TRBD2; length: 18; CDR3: CASSPIGTSGRTTDTQYF
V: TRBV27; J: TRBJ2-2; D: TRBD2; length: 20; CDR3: CASSFMPGLAGGLNTGELFF
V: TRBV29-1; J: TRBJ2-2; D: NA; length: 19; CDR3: CSVWGAPTGTKTNTGELFF
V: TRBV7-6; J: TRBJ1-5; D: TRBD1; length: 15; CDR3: CASSSSDRGYQPQHF
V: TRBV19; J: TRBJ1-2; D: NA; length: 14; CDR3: CASKEEGRGYGYTF
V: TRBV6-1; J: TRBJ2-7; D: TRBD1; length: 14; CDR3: CASRPPGGLYEQYF
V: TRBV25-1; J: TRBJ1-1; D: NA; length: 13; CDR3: CASSAGTTTEAFF
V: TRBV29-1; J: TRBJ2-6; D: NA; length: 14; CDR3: CSVADSSGANVLTF
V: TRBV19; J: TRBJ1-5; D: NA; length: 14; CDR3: CATTGFYSNQPQHF
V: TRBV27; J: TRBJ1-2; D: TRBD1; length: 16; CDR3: CASSLQGRPGGVGYTF
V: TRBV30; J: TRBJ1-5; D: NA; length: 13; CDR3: CAWSAQNNQPQHF
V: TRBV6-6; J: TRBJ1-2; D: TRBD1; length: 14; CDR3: CASSYSWTGNGYTF